The present T cell receptor beta chain was sequenced within a study of spatial heterogeneity in lung cancer. MiXCR was run by TCRdb on the 5' RACE reads, yielding one entry per CDR3 protein. The repertoire includes tens of thousands of distinct CDR3 sequences, about 7% of them detected once, and around 30% sits in the top ten. This clonotype came up many times. This CDR3 has 14 residues. Germline V gene sequence: CDR1 SGHRS, CDR2 YFSETQ. Deletions cut 1 base from V and 0 bases from J, with 7 bases between. The sample's time point: sample taken at primary tumor resection. The 60 to 80 donors had untreated early-stage non-small cell lung cancer.

The TCR originated in a female donor with early-stage non-small cell lung cancer. The chain is built from TRBV5-1 and TRBJ2-5; D is ambiguous. This specimen consisted of PBMCs, obtained at surgery. DNA for the CDR3: TGCGCCAGCAGCTTGAATACTTACCAAGAGACCCAGTACTTC. It codes for CASSLNTYQETQYF.